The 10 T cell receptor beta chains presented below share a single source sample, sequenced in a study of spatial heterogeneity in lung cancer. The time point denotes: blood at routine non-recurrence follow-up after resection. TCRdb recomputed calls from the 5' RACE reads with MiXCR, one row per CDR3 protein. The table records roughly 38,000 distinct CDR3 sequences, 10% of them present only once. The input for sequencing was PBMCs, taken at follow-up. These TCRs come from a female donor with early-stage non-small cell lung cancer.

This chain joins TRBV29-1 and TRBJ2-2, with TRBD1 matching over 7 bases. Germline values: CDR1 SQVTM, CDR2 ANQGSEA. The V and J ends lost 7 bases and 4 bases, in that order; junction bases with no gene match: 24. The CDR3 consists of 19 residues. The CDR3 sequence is CSAGKSLFLDRDGTGELFF. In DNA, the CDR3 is TGCAGCGCCGGGAAGTCTCTTTTTTTAGACAGGGATGGCACCGGGGAGCTGTTTTTT.

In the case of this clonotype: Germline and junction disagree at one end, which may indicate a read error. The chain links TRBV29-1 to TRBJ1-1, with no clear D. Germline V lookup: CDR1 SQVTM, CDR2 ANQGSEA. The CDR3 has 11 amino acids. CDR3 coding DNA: TGCAGCGTTGGTGACCTCTCTGAGGCTTTCTTT. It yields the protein CSVGDLSEAFF.

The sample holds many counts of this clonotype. The CDR3 bases are TGTGCCAGCAGTTTGGAACCGGAGGGACTAGATCGCGAGCAGTACTTC. It encodes CASSLEPEGLDREQYF. The chain has TRBV27 and TRBJ2-7; 8 nucleotides agree with TRBD2. CDR1 and CDR2 from the germline V gene are MNHEY and SMNVEV (reference sequence). This CDR3 contains 16 residues. The ends lost 3 bases at V and 6 bases at J; junction bases unmatched: 13.

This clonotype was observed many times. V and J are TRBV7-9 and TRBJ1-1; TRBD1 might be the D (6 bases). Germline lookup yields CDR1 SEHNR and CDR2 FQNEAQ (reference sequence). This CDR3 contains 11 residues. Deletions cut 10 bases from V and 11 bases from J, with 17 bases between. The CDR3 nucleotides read TGTGCCATATTGACAGGTCTGACGGCTTTCTTT. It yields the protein CAILTGLTAFF.

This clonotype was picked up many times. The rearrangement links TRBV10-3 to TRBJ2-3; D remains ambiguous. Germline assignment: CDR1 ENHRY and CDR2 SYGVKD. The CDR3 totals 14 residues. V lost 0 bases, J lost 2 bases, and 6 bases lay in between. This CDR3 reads CAISESGLTDTQYF. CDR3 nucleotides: TGTGCCATCAGTGAGTCGGGTCTCACAGATACGCAGTATTTT.

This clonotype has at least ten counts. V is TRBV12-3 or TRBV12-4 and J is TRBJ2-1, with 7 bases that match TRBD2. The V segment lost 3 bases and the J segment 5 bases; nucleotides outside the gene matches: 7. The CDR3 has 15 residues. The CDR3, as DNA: TGTGCCAGCAGTTTCCAGCGGGGAATTAACAATGAGCAGTTCTTC. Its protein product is CASSFQRGINNEQFF.

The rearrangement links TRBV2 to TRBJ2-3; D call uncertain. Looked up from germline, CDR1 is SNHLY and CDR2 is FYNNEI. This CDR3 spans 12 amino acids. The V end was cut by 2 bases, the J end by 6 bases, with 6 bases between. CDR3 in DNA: TGTGCCAGCAGTGAAACAGCGGATACGCAGTATTTT. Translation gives CASSETADTQYF.

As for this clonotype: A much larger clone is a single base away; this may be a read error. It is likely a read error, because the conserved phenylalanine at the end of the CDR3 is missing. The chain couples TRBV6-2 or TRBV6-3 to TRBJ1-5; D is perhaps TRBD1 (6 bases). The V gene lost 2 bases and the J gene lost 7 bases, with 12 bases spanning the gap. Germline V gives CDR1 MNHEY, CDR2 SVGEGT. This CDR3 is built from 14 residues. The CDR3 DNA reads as TGTGCCAGCAGTTACGGGGGCCAGGACCAGCCCCAGCATTCT. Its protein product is CASSYGGQDQPQHS.

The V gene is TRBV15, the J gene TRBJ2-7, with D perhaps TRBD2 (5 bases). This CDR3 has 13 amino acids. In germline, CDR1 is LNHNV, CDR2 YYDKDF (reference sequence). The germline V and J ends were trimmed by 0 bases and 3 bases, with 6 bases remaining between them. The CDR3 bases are TGTGCCACCAGCAGAGATCGGGGCTACGAGCAGTACTTC. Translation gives CATSRDRGYEQYF. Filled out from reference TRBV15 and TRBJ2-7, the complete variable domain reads DAMVIQNPRYQVTQFGKPVTLSCSQTLNHNVMYWYQQKSSQAPKLLFHYYDKDFNNEADTPDNFQSRRPNTSFCFLDIRSPGLGDTAMYLCATSRDRGYEQYFGPGTRLTVT.

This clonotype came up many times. Here the CDR3 reads CASSSQRGRMNEQFF. In DNA form, the CDR3 reads TGTGCCAGCAGTTCCCAACGGGGGCGGATGAATGAGCAGTTCTTC. V and J are TRBV12-3 or TRBV12-4 and TRBJ2-1; D may match TRBD1 or TRBD2 (6 bases each). Trimming removed 4 bases at V and 7 bases at J, with 17 bases between. CDR3 length: 15 residues.